The 29 T cell receptor beta chains below were found in one sample sequenced in a study of CD8 T cell repertoires and HIV-1 epitope variants. Libraries were prepared by immunoSEQ multiplex PCR; TCRdb keeps only in-frame clonotypes and omits some of them. The table records some 100,000 clones, roughly 81% of them present only once. Input material: uncultured baseline CD8+ T cells from peripheral blood mononuclear cells (PBMCs). These receptor sequences come from a male donor with HIV.

The chain recombines TRBV25-1 with TRBJ1-2; D remains ambiguous. V was trimmed by 5 bases and J by 0 bases, leaving 13 bases between them. CDR3 size: 15 residues. Germline loops: CDR1 MGHDK, CDR2 SYGVNS. Here the CDR3 DNA reads TGTGCCAGCAGTATCGGCGGAATTACTAACTATGGCTACACCTTC. It translates to CASSIGGITNYGYTF.

This clone was seen a few times. The V gene is TRBV6-5, the J gene TRBJ2-7; 9 bases line up with TRBD1. The germline V gene has CDR1 MNHEY and CDR2 SVGAGI. The CDR3 is made up of 16 amino acids. After removal of 1 base from V and 3 bases from J, the junction contained 7 bases not matched to a gene. CDR3 coding DNA: TGTGCCAGCAGTTACTGGTCCCGGGACAGGGACTACGAGCAGTACTTC. Amino acids: CASSYWSRDRDYEQYF.

This rearrangement joins TRBV5-1 to TRBJ2-5; D not resolved. The V end was cut by 2 bases, the J end by 5 bases, with 4 bases between. The CDR3 runs 11 residues. The germline V gene encodes CDR1 SGHRS and CDR2 YFSETQ. The CDR3 bases are TGCGCCAGCAGCTTCGAGGAGACCCAGTACTTC. The encoded protein is CASSFEETQYF.

This clone has a handful of counts. V is TRBV27 and J is TRBJ1-3; D ambiguous. Germline values: CDR1 MNHEY, CDR2 SMNVEV (reference sequence). This CDR3 comprises 15 residues. Trimming stripped 0 bases from V and 0 bases from J, with 6 bases between. The CDR3 DNA sequence: TGTGCCAGCAGTTTATCAGGGAGCTCTGGAAACACCATATATTTT. Translating gives CASSLSGSSGNTIYF.

The CDR3, as DNA: TGTGCCAGCAGCGCCCATGGGGGATCCGGGGCCAACGTCCTGACTTTC. It codes for CASSAHGGSGANVLTF. The chain has TRBV9 and TRBJ2-6; D possibly uses TRBD1 or TRBD2 (5 bases each). The CDR3 has 16 amino acids. Trimming pared 3 bases from V and 4 bases from J, leaving 14 bases between. Germline V CDR1 and CDR2: SGDLS, YYNGEE.

The CDR3 nucleotides read TGTGCCAGCAGCTTGCGGGGTACAGGGACAGATACGCAGTATTTT. Translation: CASSLRGTGTDTQYF. This sequence joins TRBV5-6 and TRBJ2-3; perhaps TRBD1 as D (6 bases). Between the trimmed V and J ends, which lost 1 base and 3 bases, there was a span of 12 bases. The CDR3 runs to 15 residues. Germline assignment: CDR1 SGHDT and CDR2 YYEEEE. The variable domain in full, completed from reference TRBV5-6 and TRBJ2-3, reads DAGVTQSPTHLIKTRGQQVTLRCSPKSGHDTVSWYQQALGQGPQFIFQYYEEEERQRGNFPDRFSGHQFPNYSSELNVNALLLGDSALYLCASSLRGTGTDTQYFGPGTRLTVL.

In DNA, the CDR3 is TGTGCCAGCAGCGTCCGGACAGATTCACCCCTCCACTTT. It encodes CASSVRTDSPLHF. The chain employs TRBV9 and TRBJ1-6; possible D gene TRBD1, 6 bases. The CDR3 consists of 13 residues. The ends were cut back, 2 bases at V and 8 bases at J, with 8 bases in the middle. Germline-derived CDR1 and CDR2 are SGDLS and YYNGEE.

The chain carries TRBV5-1 and TRBJ2-7; D may be TRBD2 (6 bases). CDR1 and CDR2 from the germline V gene are SGHRS and YFSETQ. The CDR3 runs 15 residues. V was clipped by 1 base and J by 0 bases, with 11 bases between them. The CDR3 sequence is CASSLLDGGSYEQYF. The CDR3 DNA reads TGCGCCAGCAGCTTGCTTGACGGGGGCTCCTACGAGCAGTACTTC.

The genes are TRBV4-3 and TRBJ2-3, with D tentatively TRBD1 (6 bases). Germline assignment: CDR1 LGHNA and CDR2 YSLEER. The CDR3 spans 15 residues. V was trimmed by 4 bases and J by 2 bases, leaving 13 bases between them. The CDR3 nucleotides are TGCGCCAGCAGCCCTAATGAGGGGGTCACAGATACGCAGTATTTT. Translating gives CASSPNEGVTDTQYF.

CDR3 residues: CASSLGTSGGADTQYF. CDR3 bases: TGTGCCAGCAGCTTAGGGACTAGCGGAGGGGCAGATACGCAGTATTTT. The chain links TRBV11-2 to TRBJ2-3; the match to TRBD2 covers 10 bases. This CDR3 comprises 16 residues. The germline CDR1 and CDR2 sequences are SGHAT and FQNNGV. V lost 1 base, J lost 4 bases, and 5 bases stayed unmatched.

The CDR3 here is CASSSGPQPQHF. The CDR3 region has the DNA TGTGCCAGCAGTTCAGGACCGCAGCCCCAGCATTTT. The chain employs TRBV27 and TRBJ1-5; no reliable D call. CDR1 and CDR2 from the germline V gene are MNHEY and SMNVEV (reference sequence). CDR3 size: 12 residues. Trimming took off 4 bases at V and 7 bases at J, with 8 bases between the two ends.

The gene calls are TRBV29-1 and TRBJ2-1, with 9 bases matching TRBD2. V shed 5 bases, J shed 5 bases, and the junction held 16 bases outside the gene matches. CDR1 and CDR2 (germline): SQVTM, ANQGSEA. The CDR3 is 17 residues long. The CDR3 region has the DNA TGCAGCGTTCTTTCCGCAGCGGGAGGTGGAAAGAACAATGAGCAGTTCTTC. The encoded protein is CSVLSAAGGGKNNEQFF.

The V and J genes are TRBV27 and TRBJ2-7, with a tentative D call TRBD2 (5 bases). CDR1 and CDR2 from the germline V gene are MNHEY and SMNVEV (reference sequence). The CDR3 spans 14 residues. V lost 2 bases to trimming and J lost 6 bases, with 14 bases between them. CDR3 residues: CASSLAGGISEQYF. Written as DNA, the CDR3 is TGTGCCAGCAGTTTAGCCGGAGGAATCAGCGAGCAGTACTTC.

The chain recombines TRBV28 with TRBJ2-3, with 8 bases lining up with TRBD2. The CDR3 consists of 14 residues. V dropped 6 bases and J dropped 6; count of bases not matched to a gene: 8. Per germline, CDR1 MDHEN and CDR2 SYDVKM. The CDR3, as DNA: TGTGCCAGCAGCCTGCTAGCGGGCGGGGATACGCAGTATTTT. This encodes CASSLLAGGDTQYF. Looking up the rest from reference TRBV28 and TRBJ2-3 gives the full variable domain: DVKVTQSSRYLVKRTGEKVFLECVQDMDHENMFWYRQDPGLGLRLIYFSYDVKMKEKGDIPEGYSVSREKKERFSLILESASTNQTSMYLCASSLLAGGDTQYFGPGTRLTVL.

This clone has just a few counts. The chain couples TRBV5-1 to TRBJ2-2; perhaps TRBD1 as D (7 bases). V lost 0 bases and J 6 bases, leaving 12 bases between the germline ends. The V gene's germline CDR1 is SGHRS and CDR2 YFSETQ. The CDR3 totals 15 residues. CDR3 region: CASSLGQGGAGELFF. The CDR3 DNA reads TGCGCCAGCAGCTTGGGACAGGGAGGCGCCGGGGAGCTGTTTTTT.

The rearrangement links TRBV6-5 to TRBJ2-7; the D is unclear. CDR3 size: 11 residues. Trimming shortened V by 4 bases and J by 9 bases, and 10 bases separated the two germline ends. Looked up from germline, CDR1 is MNHEY and CDR2 is SVGAGI. This CDR3 reads CASSSPGVQYF. The DNA of the CDR3 is TGTGCCAGCAGTTCACCCGGAGTGCAGTACTTC.

The chain recombines TRBV5-1 with TRBJ2-5; TRBD2 is a possible D gene (7 bases). There are 15 residues in the CDR3. The V gene lost 5 bases and the J gene lost 5 bases, with 19 bases spanning the gap. The germline CDR1 and CDR2 sequences are SGHRS and YFSETQ. DNA of the CDR3: TGCGCCAGCAGGGGGAGTGTTGGCGGGGGCGAGACCCAGTACTTC. Protein product: CASRGSVGGGETQYF.

The chain recombines TRBV5-1 with TRBJ1-2; the match to TRBD1 covers 11 bases. Germline V gives CDR1 SGHRS, CDR2 YFSETQ. CDR3 length: 14 amino acids. V lost 4 bases to trimming and J lost 3 bases; unmatched junction nucleotides: 2. CDR3 sequence (DNA): TGCGCCAGCAGCACGGGACAGGGGGACTATGGCTACACCTTC. Translating it yields CASSTGQGDYGYTF.

The V call is TRBV5-1, the J call TRBJ2-7; 7 bases map to TRBD2. V lost 0 bases and J lost 4; bases outside the gene matches: 7. In germline, CDR1 is SGHRS, CDR2 YFSETQ. The CDR3 has 15 amino acids. In DNA, the CDR3 is TGCGCCAGCAGCTTGGATGGCGGGAGACAGTACGAGCAGTACTTC. Protein product: CASSLDGGRQYEQYF.

The V call is TRBV25-1, the J call TRBJ1-1, with D possibly TRBD1 on 6 matching bases. CDR3 length equals 16 residues. CDR1 and CDR2 (germline): MGHDK, SYGVNS. V lost 4 bases, J lost 6 bases, and 21 bases lay in between. The CDR3 reads CASSGASQGLGAEAFF. The CDR3 DNA reads TGTGCCAGCAGTGGCGCGAGCCAGGGGTTGGGGGCTGAAGCTTTCTTT.

V and J are TRBV5-1 and TRBJ2-7; 7 nucleotides match TRBD2. The V gene's germline CDR1 is SGHRS and CDR2 YFSETQ. Trimming took 7 bases from V and 7 from J; bases not matched to a gene: 2. The CDR3 runs 10 residues. In nucleotides, the CDR3 is TGCGCCAGCCGGGAGGAGGAGCAGTACTTC. Protein product: CASREEEQYF.

The chain carries TRBV28 and TRBJ1-5; D ambiguous. This CDR3 is 14 amino acids long. CDR1 MDHEN and CDR2 SYDVKM come from the germline V gene. Trimming took off 3 bases at V and 3 bases at J, with 9 bases between the two ends. The CDR3 DNA follows: TGTGCCAGCAGTTTGTCGGAGGTCAATCAGCCCCAGCATTTT. It yields the protein CASSLSEVNQPQHF.

The chain uses TRBV5-4 and TRBJ2-5, with D hard to call. CDR3 length equals 12 residues. Germline values: CDR1 SGHNT, CDR2 YYREEE (reference sequence). With 4 bases removed from V and 5 bases from J, the gap between germline ends came to 9 bases. CDR3 bases: TGTGCCAGCAGCCCCGTGGGGGAGACCCAGTACTTC. Its protein product is CASSPVGETQYF.

The genes are TRBV11-2 and TRBJ2-3; 10 positions agree with TRBD1. V was clipped by 1 base and J by 4 bases; unmatched bases: 5. This CDR3 is 16 amino acids long. Germline V gene lookup returns CDR1 SGHAT and CDR2 FQNNGV. CDR3 DNA sequence: TGTGCCAGCAGCTTAGGGGGGACAGGGGTTGCAGATACGCAGTATTTT. Its translation is CASSLGGTGVADTQYF. The full variable domain, in which reference TRBV11-2 and TRBJ2-3 provide the parts outside the CDR3, is EAGVAQSPRYKIIEKRQSVAFWCNPISGHATLYWYQQILGQGPKLLIQFQNNGVVDDSQLPKDRFSAERLKGVDSTLKIQPAKLEDSAVYLCASSLGGTGVADTQYFGPGTRLTVL.

The chain carries TRBV5-1 and TRBJ1-2, with 7 bases fitting TRBD1. V lost 0 bases to trimming and J lost 8 bases; unmatched junction nucleotides: 7. The V gene's germline CDR1 is SGHRS and CDR2 YFSETQ. The CDR3 length is 14 residues. In DNA, the CDR3 is TGCGCCAGCAGCTTGGTAGCAGGGGGTGGCGGCTACACCTTC. Translating gives CASSLVAGGGGYTF.

The chain links TRBV6-5 to TRBJ2-7; D is undetermined. With 0 bases removed from V and 2 bases from J, the gap between germline ends came to 14 bases. Per germline, CDR1 MNHEY and CDR2 SVGAGI. The CDR3 is made up of 16 amino acids. DNA for the CDR3: TGTGCCAGCAGTTACTCGATGGAAAGTCCTACCTACGAGCAGTACTTC. Protein: CASSYSMESPTYEQYF.

The chain couples TRBV28 to TRBJ1-5; D is unresolved. Per the germline V gene, CDR1 is MDHEN and CDR2 is SYDVKM. V was shortened by 3 bases and J by 6 bases, with 18 bases between the two germline ends. The CDR3 spans 16 residues. The CDR3 here is CASSLLAGSTTQPQHF. The CDR3 DNA reads as TGTGCCAGCAGTTTGTTAGCAGGCTCGACTACTCAGCCCCAGCATTTT.

This rearrangement joins TRBV6-4 to TRBJ1-1; D remains ambiguous. V was pared by 2 bases and J by 5 bases, with 9 bases between. Germline loops: CDR1 MRHNA, CDR2 SNTAGT. CDR3 length: 13 residues. The CDR3 sequence: CASSDGVGTEAFF. The DNA of the CDR3 is TGTGCCAGCAGTGACGGGGTAGGGACTGAAGCTTTCTTT.

The rearrangement joins TRBV7-9 to TRBJ1-4, with a possible D match to TRBD1 (5 bases). With 2 bases removed from V and 8 bases from J, the gap between germline ends came to 12 bases. There are 14 residues in the CDR3. The germline V gene encodes CDR1 SEHNR and CDR2 FQNEAQ (reference sequence). CDR3 residues: CASSLRGRAEKLFF. CDR3 in DNA: TGTGCCAGCAGCTTAAGGGGCAGGGCCGAAAAACTGTTTTTT.